This TCR beta chain originates from a study of shared clonotypes between healthy human individuals. Concerning this clone: The antigen is unknown. Other DNA sequences of this sample code for an identical CDR3.

Using immunoSEQ multiplex PCR, the repertoire was profiled, and TCRdb retains in-frame clones only, with some absent. Of roughly 2,000,000 clones in the sample, roughly 95% are singletons; the top ten hold approximately 1.7%. Study results and limitations: Tissue TCR repertoires likely differ from these blood-only repertoires.

V lost 5 bases to trimming and J lost 5 bases, with 4 bases between them. CDR1 and CDR2 (germline): MGHDK, SYGVNS. The CDR3 spans 10 residues. Naive CD8 cells lacked CD45RO and underwent positive selection for CCR7, leaving out terminally differentiated effector memory CD45RA+ cells. Nashville, Tennessee was home to all donors, each a Caucasian adult. The sequence derives from a man aged 18 to 29 in good health. Some clones in this sample may be carry-over from other donors' samples. The sequenced sample consisted of naive CD8+ T cells from PBMCs. This chain joins TRBV25-1 and TRBJ2-7; D is ambiguous. CDR3 in DNA: TGTGCCAGCAGTCTGCACGAGCAGTACTTC. Protein product: CASSLHEQYF.